In its sample, the clone carrying this T cell receptor (beta chain) was seen many times. Its antigen is not identified. This sample was taken from a study of T-cell memory formation after mild COVID-19. The overall study: TCR clustering was largely donor specific. Points from the study as a whole: CD8+ contracting clones occupied EMRA, while CD4+ ones occupied mainly CM and EM. The study detected some responding clones in pre-infection memory, suggesting cross-reactive memory joined.

Trimming took off 0 bases at V and 6 bases at J, with 12 bases between the two ends. The CDR3 has 14 amino acids. Germline V gene lookup returns CDR1 SGHRS and CDR2 YFSETQ. One entry per CDR3 protein, called by TCRdb with MiXCR from the 5' RACE reads. Of roughly 250,000 distinct CDR3 sequences listed, roughly 17% are singletons. V and J are TRBV5-1 and TRBJ1-2; D may be TRBD1 (5 bases). The sequencing sample was made of PBMCs or a T cell subset sorted from them (not recorded which). The TCR originated in a man between 18 and 29 years old who had mild COVID-19 (a few samples of this study predate the infection). Cell type and time point are not known. The CDR3: CASSLGGEGHGYTF. The CDR3 coding sequence is TGCGCCAGCAGCTTGGGGGGGGAGGGCCATGGCTACACCTTC.